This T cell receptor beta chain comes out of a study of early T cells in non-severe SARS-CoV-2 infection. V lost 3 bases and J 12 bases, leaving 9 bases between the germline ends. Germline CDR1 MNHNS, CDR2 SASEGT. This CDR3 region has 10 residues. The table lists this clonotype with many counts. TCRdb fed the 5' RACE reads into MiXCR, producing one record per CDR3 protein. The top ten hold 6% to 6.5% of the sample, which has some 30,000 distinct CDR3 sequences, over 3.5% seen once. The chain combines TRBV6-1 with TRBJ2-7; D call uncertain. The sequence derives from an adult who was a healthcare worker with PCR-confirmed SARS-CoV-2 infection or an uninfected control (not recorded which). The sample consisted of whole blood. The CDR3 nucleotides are TGTGCCAGCAGTGAGGCCCTTAGGTACTTC. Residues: CASSEALRYF.